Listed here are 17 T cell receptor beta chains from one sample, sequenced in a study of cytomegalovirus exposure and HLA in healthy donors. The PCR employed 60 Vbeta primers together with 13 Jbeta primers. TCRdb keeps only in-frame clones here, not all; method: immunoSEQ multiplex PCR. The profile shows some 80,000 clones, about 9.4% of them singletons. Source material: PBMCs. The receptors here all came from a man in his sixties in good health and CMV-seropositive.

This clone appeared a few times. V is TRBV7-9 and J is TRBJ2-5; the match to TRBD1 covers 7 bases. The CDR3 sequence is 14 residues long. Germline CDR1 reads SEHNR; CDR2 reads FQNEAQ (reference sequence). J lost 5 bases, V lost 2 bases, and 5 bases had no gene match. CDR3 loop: CASSLIGGRETQYF. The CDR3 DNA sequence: TGTGCCAGCAGCTTAATAGGGGGCAGGGAGACCCAGTACTTC.

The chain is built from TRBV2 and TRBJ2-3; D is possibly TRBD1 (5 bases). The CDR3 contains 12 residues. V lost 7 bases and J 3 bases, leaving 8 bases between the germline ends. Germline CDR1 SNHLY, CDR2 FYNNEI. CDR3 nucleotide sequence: TGTGCCAGCAAGGACAATACAGATACGCAGTATTTT. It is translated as CASKDNTDTQYF.

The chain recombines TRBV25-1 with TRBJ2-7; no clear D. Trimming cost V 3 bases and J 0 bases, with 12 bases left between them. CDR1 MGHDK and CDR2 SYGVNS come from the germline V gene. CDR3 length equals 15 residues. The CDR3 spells CASSDSPFSSYEQYF. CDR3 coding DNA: TGTGCCAGCAGTGATTCCCCCTTCAGCTCCTACGAGCAGTACTTC.

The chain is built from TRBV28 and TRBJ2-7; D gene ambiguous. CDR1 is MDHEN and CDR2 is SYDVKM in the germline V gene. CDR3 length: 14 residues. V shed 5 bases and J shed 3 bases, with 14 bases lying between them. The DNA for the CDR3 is TGTGCCAGCAGTGCCACTAACCACGGCTACGAGCAGTACGTC. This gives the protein CASSATNHGYEQYV.

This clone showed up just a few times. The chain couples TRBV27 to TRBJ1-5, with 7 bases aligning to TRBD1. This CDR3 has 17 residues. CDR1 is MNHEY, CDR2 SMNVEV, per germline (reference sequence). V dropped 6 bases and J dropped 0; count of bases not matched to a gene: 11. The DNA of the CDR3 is TGTGCCAGCAGGCCCTCCGGGACAGATTATAGCAATCAGCCCCAGCATTTT. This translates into CASRPSGTDYSNQPQHF.

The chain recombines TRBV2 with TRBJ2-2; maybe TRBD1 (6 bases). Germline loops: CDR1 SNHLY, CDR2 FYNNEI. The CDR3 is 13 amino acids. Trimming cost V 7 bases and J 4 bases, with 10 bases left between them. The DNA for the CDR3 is TGTGCCAGCAAACGGGACATCACCGGGGAGCTGTTTTTT. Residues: CASKRDITGELFF.

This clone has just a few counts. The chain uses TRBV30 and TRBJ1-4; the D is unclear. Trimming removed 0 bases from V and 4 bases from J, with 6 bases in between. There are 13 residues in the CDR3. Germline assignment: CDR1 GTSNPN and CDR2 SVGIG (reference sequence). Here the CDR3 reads CAWSVLINEKLFF. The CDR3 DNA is TGTGCCTGGAGTGTACTTATTAATGAAAAACTGTTTTTT.

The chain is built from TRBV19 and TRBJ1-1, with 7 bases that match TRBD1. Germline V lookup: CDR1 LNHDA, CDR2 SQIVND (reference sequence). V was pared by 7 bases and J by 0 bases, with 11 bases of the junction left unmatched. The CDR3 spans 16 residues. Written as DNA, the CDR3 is TGTGCCAGTACCTTTGGTACAGGGGAGTTGAACACTGAAGCTTTCTTT. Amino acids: CASTFGTGELNTEAFF. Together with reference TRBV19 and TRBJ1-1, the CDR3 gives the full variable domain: DGGITQSPKYLFRKEGQNVTLSCEQNLNHDAMYWYRQDPGQGLRLIYYSQIVNDFQKGDIAEGYSVSREKKESFPLTVTSAQKNPTAFYLCASTFGTGELNTEAFFGQGTRLTVV.

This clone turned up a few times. The CDR3, as DNA: TGTGCCAGCAGCCCCCCCGGGGGGGAGACCCAGTACTTC. It is translated as CASSPPGGETQYF. The rearrangement links TRBV11-2 to TRBJ2-5; TRBD2 matches 7 bases. CDR1 and CDR2 (germline): SGHAT, FQNNGV. The CDR3 is made up of 13 amino acids. V lost 5 bases, J lost 5 bases, and 5 bases stayed unmatched.

The CDR3: CASRETGVAGNTIYF. The CDR3 DNA is TGTGCCAGCAGAGAAACAGGGGTGGCTGGAAACACCATATATTTT. The J gene is TRBJ1-3, the V gene TRBV6-1; TRBD1 matches at 7 bases. The CDR3 sequence is 15 residues long. Losses at the gene ends were 6 bases for V and 2 bases for J; bases not matched to a gene: 7. The germline V gene has CDR1 MNHNS and CDR2 SASEGT.

The CDR3 DNA sequence: TGTGCCATCAGTTATCAGGGCCAGGATTCACCCCTCCACTTT. It encodes CAISYQGQDSPLHF. The chain couples TRBV10-3 to TRBJ1-6; TRBD1 is a possible D gene (5 bases). Germline CDR1 ENHRY, CDR2 SYGVKD. Trimming took off 5 bases at V and 8 bases at J, with 13 bases between the two ends. This CDR3 region has 14 residues.

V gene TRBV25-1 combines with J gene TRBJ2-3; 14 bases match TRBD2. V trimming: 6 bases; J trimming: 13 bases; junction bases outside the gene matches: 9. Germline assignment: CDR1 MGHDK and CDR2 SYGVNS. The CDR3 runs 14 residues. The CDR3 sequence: CASSTGTSGGMKYF. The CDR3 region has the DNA TGTGCCAGCAGCACCGGGACTAGCGGGGGTATGAAGTATTTT.

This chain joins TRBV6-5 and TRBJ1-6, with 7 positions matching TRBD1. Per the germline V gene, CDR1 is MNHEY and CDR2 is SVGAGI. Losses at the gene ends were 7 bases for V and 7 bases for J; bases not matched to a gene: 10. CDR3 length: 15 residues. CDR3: CASKAGTASNSPLHF. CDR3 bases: TGTGCCAGCAAAGCCGGGACAGCCTCCAATTCACCCCTCCACTTT.

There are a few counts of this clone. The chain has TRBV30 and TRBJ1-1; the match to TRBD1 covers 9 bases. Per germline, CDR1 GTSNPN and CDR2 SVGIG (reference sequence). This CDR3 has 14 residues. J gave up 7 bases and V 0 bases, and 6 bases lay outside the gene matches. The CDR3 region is CAWSVRTGALEAFF. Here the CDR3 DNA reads TGTGCCTGGAGTGTACGGACAGGGGCCCTTGAAGCTTTCTTT. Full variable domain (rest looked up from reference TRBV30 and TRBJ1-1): SQTIHQWPATLVQPVGSPLSLECTVEGTSNPNLYWYRQAAGRGLQLLFYSVGIGQISSEVPQNLSASRPQDRQFILSSKKLLLSDSGFYLCAWSVRTGALEAFFGQGTRLTVV.

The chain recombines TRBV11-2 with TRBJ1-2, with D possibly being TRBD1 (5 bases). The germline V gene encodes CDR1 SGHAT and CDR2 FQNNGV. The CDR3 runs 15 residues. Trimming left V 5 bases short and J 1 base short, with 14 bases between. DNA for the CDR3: TGTGCCAGCAGCCAAGACAGCCAGGGTAACTATGGCTACACCTTC. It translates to CASSQDSQGNYGYTF.

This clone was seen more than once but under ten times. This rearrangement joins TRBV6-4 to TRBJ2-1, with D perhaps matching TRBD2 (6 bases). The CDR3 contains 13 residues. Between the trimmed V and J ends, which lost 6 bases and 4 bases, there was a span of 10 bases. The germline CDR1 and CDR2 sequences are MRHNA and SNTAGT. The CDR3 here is CASSTTSYNEQFF. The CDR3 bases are TGTGCCAGCAGCACGACTAGTTACAATGAGCAGTTCTTC.

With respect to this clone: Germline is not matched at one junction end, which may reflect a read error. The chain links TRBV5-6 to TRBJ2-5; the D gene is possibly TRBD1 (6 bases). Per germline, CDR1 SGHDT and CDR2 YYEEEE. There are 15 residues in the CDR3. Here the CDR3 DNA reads TGTGCCAGCAGCCCATCGGACAGACACCAAGAGAACCAGTACTTC. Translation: CASSPSDRHQENQYF.